These 11 T cell receptor beta chains originate from one sample sequenced in a study of cytomegalovirus exposure and HLA in healthy donors. The primer mix had 60 Vbeta and 13 Jbeta primers. Produced via immunoSEQ multiplex PCR; TCRdb's table is partial and in-frame only. The sample records around 75,000 clones, 78% being singletons. The sample consisted of PBMCs. The source of these receptors is a man in his forties in good health and CMV-seronegative.

The rearrangement uses TRBV30 and TRBJ2-1; no clear D. V gave up 0 bases and J gave up 7 bases, with 16 bases separating them. Per germline, CDR1 GTSNPN and CDR2 SVGIG (reference sequence). CDR3 length equals 15 residues. DNA of the CDR3: TGTGCCTGGAGTGTCGCACCCAGGTCTGAGAATGAGCAGTTCTTC. This codes for CAWSVAPRSENEQFF.

The chain combines TRBV27 with TRBJ1-2, with 8 bases matching TRBD1. The CDR3 sequence is 14 residues long. Germline V gene data show CDR1 as MNHEY and CDR2 as SMNVEV (reference sequence). Germline trimming cut 5 bases from V and 3 bases from J; bases unmatched to any gene: 5. CDR3 bases: TGTGCCAGCAGTCAAAGGACAGGGTACTATGGCTACACCTTC. Translated, it gives CASSQRTGYYGYTF.

The rearrangement links TRBV5-6 to TRBJ1-2; TRBD1 agrees at 9 bases. J was trimmed by 5 bases and V by 1 base; bases with no gene match: 3. Looked up from germline, CDR1 is SGHDT and CDR2 is YYEEEE. The CDR3 has 14 residues. The CDR3 region is CASSLPGQGYGYTF. DNA of the CDR3: TGTGCCAGCAGCTTGCCAGGACAGGGGTATGGCTACACCTTC.

The chain employs TRBV20-1 and TRBJ1-2; TRBD1 matches at 8 bases. CDR3 size: 11 residues. CDR1 and CDR2 from the germline V gene are DFQATT and SNEGSKA (reference sequence). The junction had 5 bases not matched to a gene; V was cut back by 6 bases and J by 8 bases. The CDR3 coding sequence is TGCAGTGCGGGACAGGATCAGGGCTACACCTTC. As protein: CSAGQDQGYTF.

V usage is TRBV4-1 and J usage is TRBJ1-5; TRBD1 might be the D (5 bases). There are 17 residues in the CDR3. Per the germline V gene, CDR1 is MGHRA and CDR2 is YSYEKL. Between the trimmed V and J ends, which lost 1 base and 0 bases, there was a span of 13 bases. CDR3 sequence (DNA): TGCGCCAGCAGCCAAGTGGATATGGGGCTTAGCAATCAGCCCCAGCATTTT. Translating gives CASSQVDMGLSNQPQHF.

The chain is built from TRBV6-1 and TRBJ1-5; 8 nucleotides agree with TRBD1. In germline, CDR1 is MNHNS, CDR2 SASEGT. CDR3 length: 15 residues. V dropped 4 bases and J dropped 6; count of bases not matched to a gene: 8. The CDR3 region is CASSATDRGFQPQHF. The CDR3 DNA is TGTGCCAGCAGTGCAACCGACAGGGGATTTCAGCCCCAGCATTTT.

V and J are TRBV11-2 and TRBJ2-7, with D unclear. Germline assignment: CDR1 SGHAT and CDR2 FQNNGV. The ends were cut back, 1 base at V and 9 bases at J, with 10 bases in the middle. This CDR3 comprises 12 residues. The CDR3 nucleotides read TGTGCCAGCAGCTTAGGGTCCACCGGGCAGTACTTC. Protein sequence: CASSLGSTGQYF.

This sequence joins TRBV11-2 and TRBJ2-1, with D possibly TRBD1 on 6 matching bases. Looked up from germline, CDR1 is SGHAT and CDR2 is FQNNGV. This CDR3 spans 15 amino acids. V was cut by 3 bases and J by 2 bases, with 11 bases left in between. The DNA for the CDR3 is TGTGCCAGCAGCTTGGACAGATCAGCCTACAATGAGCAGTTCTTC. This codes for CASSLDRSAYNEQFF. Full variable domain (missing parts from reference TRBV11-2 and TRBJ2-1): EAGVAQSPRYKIIEKRQSVAFWCNPISGHATLYWYQQILGQGPKLLIQFQNNGVVDDSQLPKDRFSAERLKGVDSTLKIQPAKLEDSAVYLCASSLDRSAYNEQFFGPGTRLTVL.

The V and J genes are TRBV5-1 and TRBJ2-7; 8 nucleotides match TRBD1. The V gene's germline CDR1 is SGHRS and CDR2 YFSETQ. The CDR3 covers 14 residues. Unmatched junction bases numbered 4, after V lost 2 bases and J lost 3 bases. The DNA for the CDR3 is TGCGCCAGCAGCTTTCAGGGGGCGATCTACGAGCAGTACTTC. This translates into CASSFQGAIYEQYF.

This chain joins TRBV30 and TRBJ1-2; 8 bases are a match to TRBD1. The germline CDR1 and CDR2 sequences are GTSNPN and SVGIG (reference sequence). The trim removed 4 bases at V and 6 bases at J, leaving 7 bases unmatched. The CDR3 extends over 13 amino acids. CDR3 in DNA: TGTGCCTGGATCAGGGCAGGGGGCCATGGCTACACCTTC. It encodes CAWIRAGGHGYTF.

The V gene is TRBV15, the J gene TRBJ2-5, with TRBD2 matching over 8 bases. Unmatched junction bases numbered 11, after V lost 0 bases and J lost 2 bases. The CDR3 sequence is 18 residues long. Looked up from germline, CDR1 is LNHNV and CDR2 is YYDKDF (reference sequence). The CDR3 DNA follows: TGTGCCACCAGCAGAGATTTATCCTTCGGGGGGGAACAAGAGACCCAGTACTTC. It specifies CATSRDLSFGGEQETQYF.